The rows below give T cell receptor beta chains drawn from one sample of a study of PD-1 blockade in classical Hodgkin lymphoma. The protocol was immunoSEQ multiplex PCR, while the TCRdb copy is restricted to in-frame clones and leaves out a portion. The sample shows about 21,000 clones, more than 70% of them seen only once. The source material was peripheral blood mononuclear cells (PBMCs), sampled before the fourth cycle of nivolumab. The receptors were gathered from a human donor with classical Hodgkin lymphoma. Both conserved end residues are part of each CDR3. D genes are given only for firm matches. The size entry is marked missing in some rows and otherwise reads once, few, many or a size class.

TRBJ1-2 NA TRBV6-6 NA TGTGCCAGCAACCCCAGCGGGGACTCCCGGGGCTACACCTTC CASNPSGDSRGYTF
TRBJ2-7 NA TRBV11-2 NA TGTGCCAGCAGCTTAGAATACGAGCAGTACTTC CASSLEYEQYF
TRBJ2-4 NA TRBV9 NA TGTGCCAGCAGCGTGGGCGGGAAAAACATTCAGTACTTC CASSVGGKNIQYF
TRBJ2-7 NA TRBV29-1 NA TGCAGCGTTGAAGTACACAGCTACGAGCAGTACTTC CSVEVHSYEQYF
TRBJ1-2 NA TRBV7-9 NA TGTGCCAGCAGCTTATCCGGGGTTAACTATGGCTACACCTTC CASSLSGVNYGYTF
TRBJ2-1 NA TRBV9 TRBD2 TGTGCCAGCAGCGTAGTTGCGACTAGCGTAGGCAATGAGCAGTTCTTC CASSVVATSVGNEQFF
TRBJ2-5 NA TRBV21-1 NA TGTGCCAGCAGCAGGGAGACCCAGTACTTC CASSRETQYF
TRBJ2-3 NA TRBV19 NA TGTGCCAGTAGGGACGGACTTTCGGGCACAGATACGCAGTATTTT CASRDGLSGTDTQYF
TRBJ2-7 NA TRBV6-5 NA TGTGCCAGCAGTTACCAGGGCGGGACTTGGGATGAGCAGTACTTC CASSYQGGTWDEQYF
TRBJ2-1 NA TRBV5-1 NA TGCGCCAGCAGCTTGGCCCCCTACAATGAGCAGTTCTTC CASSLAPYNEQFF
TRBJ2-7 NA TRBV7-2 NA TGTGCCAGCAGCTTAGTGGTACTACCCTCATACGAGCAGTACTTC CASSLVVLPSYEQYF
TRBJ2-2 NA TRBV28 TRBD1 TGTGCCAGCAGTTCGCCGGGACAGGACACCGGGGAGCTGTTTTTT CASSSPGQDTGELFF
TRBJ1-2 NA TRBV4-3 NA TGCGCCAGCAGCCAAGGAGAGTGGCAGGGCTATGGCTACACCTTC CASSQGEWQGYGYTF
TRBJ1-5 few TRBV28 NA TGTGCCAGCAGTCCGGGACCGCACAATCAGCCCCAGCATTTT CASSPGPHNQPQHF
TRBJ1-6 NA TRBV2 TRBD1 TGTGCCAGCAGTCTGACAGGGCATAATTCACCCCTCCACTTT CASSLTGHNSPLHF
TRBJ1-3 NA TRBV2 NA TGTGCCAGCAAGCATGGGGGCTCTGGAAACACCATATATTTT CASKHGGSGNTIYF
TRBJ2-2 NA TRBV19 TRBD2 TGTGCCAGTACGACTAGCGGGATACGTAACACCGGGGAGCTGTTTTTT CASTTSGIRNTGELFF
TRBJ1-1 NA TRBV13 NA TGTGCCAGCAGCTTAGCCACAGTATTCCGAGGGGACACTGAAGCTTTCTTT CASSLATVFRGDTEAFF
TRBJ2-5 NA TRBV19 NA TGTGCCAGTAGTATTCCGGCGGGAGAGACCCAGTACTTC CASSIPAGETQYF
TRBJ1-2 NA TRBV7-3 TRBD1 TGTGCCAGCAGCCCAACTGGGACAGGGGGCAAGGGGGGCTACACCTTC CASSPTGTGGKGGYTF
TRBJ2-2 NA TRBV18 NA TGTGCCAGCTCAGCCCATTGGTCTGGGGAGCTGTTTTTT CASSAHWSGELFF
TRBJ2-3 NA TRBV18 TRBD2 TGTGCCAGCTCACCACCGGGGCTAGCGGGAGCAAATACGCAGTATTTT CASSPPGLAGANTQYF
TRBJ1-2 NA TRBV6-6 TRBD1 TGTGCCAGCAGTCTACGCTCTTACGGGACAGGTTATGGCTACACCTTC CASSLRSYGTGYGYTF
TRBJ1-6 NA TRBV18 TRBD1 TGTGCCAGCTCACCACGGGACAGGGATTCACCCCTCCACTTT CASSPRDRDSPLHF
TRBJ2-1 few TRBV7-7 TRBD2 TGTGCTAGCAGCTTACTAGCGGGAGTCTACAATGAGCAGTTCTTC CASSLLAGVYNEQFF
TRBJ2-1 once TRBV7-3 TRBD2 TGTGCCAGCAGCCCTAGCGGAACCACCTACAATGAGCAGTTCTTC CASSPSGTTYNEQFF
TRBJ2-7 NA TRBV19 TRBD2 TGTGCCAGTAGTATAGGGCCCCCGGGACTAGCGGGAATTGAGCAGTACTTC CASSIGPPGLAGIEQYF
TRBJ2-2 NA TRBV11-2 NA TGTGCCAGCAGCTTAGCTGTAAGCTCGTACACCGGGGAGCTGTTTTTT CASSLAVSSYTGELFF
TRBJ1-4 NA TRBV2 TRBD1 TGTGCCAGCAGAACCGGGACAGCTGCAACTAATGAAAAACTGTTTTTT CASRTGTAATNEKLFF
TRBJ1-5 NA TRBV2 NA TGTGCCAGCAGTGCAGATTACCAATGGCCCCAGCATTTT CASSADYQWPQHF
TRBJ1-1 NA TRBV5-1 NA TGCGCCAGCAGCTTGTCATCCAGGGGAGACACTGAAGCTTTCTTT CASSLSSRGDTEAFF
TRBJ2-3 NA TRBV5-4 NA TGTGCCAGCAGCTTGGCTGGCACAGATACGCAGTATTTT CASSLAGTDTQYF
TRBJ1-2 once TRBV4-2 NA TGTGCCAGCAGCCAAGATCAAGGGGTAGCCGGCTACACCTTC CASSQDQGVAGYTF
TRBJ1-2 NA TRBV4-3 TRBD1 TGCGCCAGCAGCCAAGATAGGGGGACAGGGGGAAGTGGCTACACCTTC CASSQDRGTGGSGYTF
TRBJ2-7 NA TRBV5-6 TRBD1 TGTGCCAGCAGCGTGGGACAGGGTGGTTACGAGCAGTACTTC CASSVGQGGYEQYF
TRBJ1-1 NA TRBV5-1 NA TGCGCCAGCAGGCCCATCCTCAGGGCGAACACTGAAGCTTTCTTT CASRPILRANTEAFF
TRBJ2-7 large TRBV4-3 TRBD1 TGCGCCAGCAGCTACTCCGGGACAGGGGAGGCCTACGAGCAGTACTTC CASSYSGTGEAYEQYF
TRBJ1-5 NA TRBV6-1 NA TGTGCCAGCAGTGAAATGTTTGGGGGGGTAGGCAATCAGCCCCAGCATTTT CASSEMFGGVGNQPQHF
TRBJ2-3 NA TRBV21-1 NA TGTGCCAGCAGCGGTGGGACCGGGACAGAAGAGGGCACAGATACGCAGTATTTT CASSGGTGTEEGTDTQYF
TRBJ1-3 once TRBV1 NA TGCACCAGCAGCTACCGGCTTCTCTCTGGAAACACCATATATTTT CTSSYRLLSGNTIYF
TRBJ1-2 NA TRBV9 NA TGTGCCAGCAGCGCTAGACAGGTATCTAACTATGGCTACACCTTC CASSARQVSNYGYTF
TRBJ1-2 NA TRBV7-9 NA TGTGCCAGCAGCTTGCTCTCACAGGGATTCTATGGCTACACCTTC CASSLLSQGFYGYTF
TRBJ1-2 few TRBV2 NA TGTGCCAGCAGTGAGGGGGGCTACACCTTC CASSEGGYTF
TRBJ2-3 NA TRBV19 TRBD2 TGTGCCAGTAGTTCCCGACGGACTAGCGGGAGAGCGACAGATACGCAGTATTTT CASSSRRTSGRATDTQYF
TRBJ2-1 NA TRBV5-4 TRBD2 TGTGCCAGCAGCTGGGGGACTAGCGGGGGACCACGGGAGCAGTTCTTC CASSWGTSGGPREQFF
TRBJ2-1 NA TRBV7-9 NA TGTGCCAGCAGCGCAATTACCGATGAGCAGTTCTTC CASSAITDEQFF
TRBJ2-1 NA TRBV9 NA TGTGCCAGCAGCCCCAAATCCACCGTCTCCTACAATGAGCAGTTCTTC CASSPKSTVSYNEQFF
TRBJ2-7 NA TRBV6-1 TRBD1 TGTGCCAGCAGATCATTAGGACAGGGGGCCTACGAGCAGTACTTC CASRSLGQGAYEQYF
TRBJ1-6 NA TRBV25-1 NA TGTGCCAGCAGTGGGGGGAGGGGAGACCTCCACTTT CASSGGRGDLHF
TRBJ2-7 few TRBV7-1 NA TGTGCCAGCAGCTTAGAGCCGGGGGACTACGAGCAGTACTTC CASSLEPGDYEQYF
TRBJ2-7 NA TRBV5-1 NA TGCGCCAGCAGCTTGGCCCAGGGGGGGCCCAGTAGCTACGAGCAGTACTTC CASSLAQGGPSSYEQYF
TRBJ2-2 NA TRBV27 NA TGTGCCAGCAGTTTTGGGGCTACCAAGAACACCGGGGAGCTGTTTTTT CASSFGATKNTGELFF
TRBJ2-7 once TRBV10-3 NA TGTGCCATCAGTGAGTCTCACGAGCAGTACTTC CAISESHEQYF
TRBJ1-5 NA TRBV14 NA TGTGCCAGCAGCCCATCTAGCAATCAGCCCCAGCATTTT CASSPSSNQPQHF